One and the same sample provided the 30 T cell receptor beta chains below, sequenced in a study of blood T cell repertoires in COVID-19. Only in-frame clones appear in the TCRdb table, and some are missing; sequencing was by immunoSEQ multiplex PCR. The sample includes 130,000 to 150,000 clones, 85% of them seen just once. Material: peripheral blood. Receptors originate from a woman in her thirties or forties with active or convalescent COVID-19.

CDR3 loop: CASSFSGGLDEQYF. Written as DNA, the CDR3 is TGTGCCAGCAGCTTCAGCGGGGGGCTCGACGAGCAGTACTTC. The chain uses TRBV7-2 and TRBJ2-7; 9 bases map to TRBD2. The junction had 5 bases not matched to a gene; V was cut back by 3 bases and J by 5 bases. This CDR3 contains 14 residues. Germline lookup yields CDR1 SGHTA and CDR2 FQGNSA.

The chain links TRBV19 to TRBJ1-1; no reliable D call. CDR1 LNHDA and CDR2 SQIVND come from the germline V gene (reference sequence). CDR3 size: 17 residues. Trimming took 2 bases from V and 6 from J, leaving 22 bases between them. The CDR3 sequence is CASSITPPPSEGPEAFF. The DNA for the CDR3 is TGTGCCAGTAGTATAACACCCCCGCCATCTGAGGGCCCTGAAGCTTTCTTT.

The rearrangement joins TRBV5-1 to TRBJ2-2; TRBD2 is a possible D gene (5 bases). CDR3 length equals 14 residues. With 4 bases removed from V and 5 bases from J, the gap between germline ends came to 12 bases. Looked up from germline, CDR1 is SGHRS and CDR2 is YFSETQ. The CDR3, as DNA: TGCGCCAGCAGCCCCGACCCGGGGACCGGGGAGCTGTTTTTT. Translating it yields CASSPDPGTGELFF.

This chain joins TRBV9 and TRBJ2-1; 11 bases are a match to TRBD2. Germline V CDR1 and CDR2: SGDLS, YYNGEE. The length of the CDR3 is 16 residues. V dropped 0 bases and J dropped 13; count of bases not matched to a gene: 12. DNA for the CDR3: TGTGCCAGCAGCGTAGATGGAACTAGCGGGAGCTCCCATCAGTTCTTC. Its translation is CASSVDGTSGSSHQFF. Drawing the rest from reference TRBV9 and TRBJ2-1, the complete variable domain is DSGVTQTPKHLITATGQRVTLRCSPRSGDLSVYWYQQSLDQGLQFLIQYYNGEERAKGNILERFSAQQFPDLHSELNLSSLELGDSALYFCASSVDGTSGSSHQFFGPGTRLTVL.

The CDR3 DNA follows: TGTGCCAGCAGTTACTCGAGGGCAGACGCTAACTATGGCTACACCTTC. Residues: CASSYSRADANYGYTF. This sequence joins TRBV6-5 and TRBJ1-2; D is uncertain. The germline gives CDR1 MNHEY, CDR2 SVGAGI. V was trimmed by 0 bases and J by 0 bases, leaving 11 bases between them. The CDR3 consists of 16 residues.

The chain joins TRBV10-3 to TRBJ2-3; 8 nucleotides match TRBD1. In germline, CDR1 is ENHRY, CDR2 SYGVKD. Losses at the gene ends were 10 bases for V and 6 bases for J; bases not matched to a gene: 9. The CDR3 contains 13 residues. CDR3 sequence reads: CATQGALGDTQYF. The CDR3 DNA sequence: TGTGCCACCCAGGGGGCTTTGGGGGATACGCAGTATTTT.

This clone has more than one count but fewer than ten. The chain has TRBV2 and TRBJ2-3, with 8 bases that match TRBD2. Trimming at V came to 5 bases and at J to 2 bases, leaving 3 bases not matched to a gene. Germline V gene lookup returns CDR1 SNHLY and CDR2 FYNNEI. This CDR3 contains 14 residues. The CDR3 nucleotides read TGTGCCAGCAGTAGCGGGGGACCCACAGATACGCAGTATTTT. Its translation: CASSSGGPTDTQYF. The variable domain in full, with the rest retrieved from reference TRBV2 and TRBJ2-3, is EPEVTQTPSHQVTQMGQEVILRCVPISNHLYFYWYRQILGQKVEFLVSFYNNEISEKSEIFDDQFSVERPDGSNFTLKIRSTKLEDSAMYFCASSSGGPTDTQYFGPGTRLTVL.

The CDR3 sequence: CASSFGVGTEAFF. DNA of the CDR3: TGTGCCAGCAGCTTCGGGGTGGGTACTGAAGCTTTCTTT. The gene calls are TRBV7-9 and TRBJ1-1; D not resolved. CDR3 length equals 13 residues. CDR1 is SEHNR and CDR2 is FQNEAQ in the germline V gene (reference sequence). With 3 bases removed from V and 5 bases from J, the gap between germline ends came to 10 bases.

The rearrangement uses TRBV6-4 and TRBJ1-1, with D possibly being TRBD1 (5 bases). Germline assignment: CDR1 MRHNA and CDR2 SNTAGT. Trimming removed 2 bases from V and 10 bases from J, with 11 bases in between. This CDR3 spans 12 amino acids. The CDR3 here is CASSDRDFGAFF. In DNA form, the CDR3 reads TGTGCCAGCAGTGACCGGGACTTCGGAGCTTTCTTT.

The chain carries TRBV19 and TRBJ1-2; D is perhaps TRBD1 (6 bases). CDR3 length: 14 residues. Trimming cost V 1 base and J 4 bases, with 10 bases left between them. Per germline, CDR1 LNHDA and CDR2 SQIVND (reference sequence). The CDR3 here is CASSIGGPAYGYTF. For the CDR3, the DNA is TGTGCCAGTAGTATAGGGGGGCCCGCCTATGGCTACACCTTC.

The chain uses TRBV7-2 and TRBJ2-5, with 7 bases identical to TRBD1. The CDR3 has 14 residues. V was clipped by 5 bases and J by 2 bases; unmatched bases: 5. CDR1 SGHTA and CDR2 FQGNSA come from the germline V gene. This CDR3 is CASSIRDRQETQYF. The CDR3 DNA is TGTGCCAGCAGCATACGGGACAGACAAGAGACCCAGTACTTC.

The chain uses TRBV7-2 and TRBJ1-3, with 7 bases lining up with TRBD1. The CDR3 loop spans 14 amino acids. CDR1 is SGHTA and CDR2 is FQGNSA in the germline V gene. V gave up 5 bases and J gave up 1 base; unmatched junction bases: 2. CDR3 protein: CASSLTGSGNTIYF. The CDR3 region has the DNA TGTGCCAGCAGCCTGACAGGGTCTGGAAACACCATATATTTT. Variable domain in full (rest from reference TRBV7-2 and TRBJ1-3): GAGVSQSPSNKVTEKGKDVELRCDPISGHTALYWYRQSLGQGLEFLIYFQGNSAPDKSGLPSDRFSAERTGGSVSTLTIQRTQQEDSAVYLCASSLTGSGNTIYFGEGSWLTVV.

The chain joins TRBV6-6 to TRBJ1-4; D is perhaps TRBD1 (6 bases). V lost 6 bases and J lost 7, with 15 bases in between. Germline CDR1 MNHNY, CDR2 SVGAGI (reference sequence). CDR3 length equals 14 residues. The CDR3: CASSQQGGSEKLFF. CDR3 DNA: TGTGCCAGCAGCCAACAGGGCGGGAGTGAAAAACTGTTTTTT.

The chain uses TRBV19 and TRBJ1-2, with D perhaps TRBD1 (6 bases). Trimming left V 1 base short and J 3 bases short, with 9 bases between. The CDR3 runs to 14 residues. The germline CDR1 and CDR2 sequences are LNHDA and SQIVND (reference sequence). The DNA for the CDR3 is TGTGCCAGTAGTATAGTATCAGGGGACTATGGCTACACCTTC. Translation gives CASSIVSGDYGYTF.

This clone was recorded a few times. The rearrangement uses TRBV5-6 and TRBJ1-6; 8 bases align to TRBD1. Per germline, CDR1 SGHDT and CDR2 YYEEEE. CDR3 length: 14 amino acids. The V segment lost 3 bases and the J segment 8 bases; nucleotides outside the gene matches: 4. The DNA for the CDR3 is TGTGCCAGCAGCTCGGGACAGGAGGATTCACCCCTCCACTTT. Protein sequence: CASSSGQEDSPLHF.

The V gene is TRBV28, the J gene TRBJ1-2, with unresolved D. V was trimmed by 1 base and J by 8 bases, leaving 17 bases between them. Germline V gives CDR1 MDHEN, CDR2 SYDVKM. The CDR3 runs 15 residues. This CDR3 reads CASSLSAVGVGGYTF. The CDR3 DNA follows: TGTGCCAGCAGTTTATCAGCAGTCGGAGTTGGAGGCTACACCTTC.

J is TRBJ2-2 and V is TRBV24-1; 7 bases line up with TRBD1. The CDR3 extends over 16 amino acids. The germline gives CDR1 KGHDR, CDR2 SFDVKD. Trimming cost V 7 bases and J 6 bases; bases outside gene matches: 13. CDR3: CATSRMTGFSAGELFF. CDR3 bases: TGTGCCACCAGCCGTATGACAGGGTTTTCCGCCGGGGAGCTGTTTTTT.

This sequence joins TRBV5-3 and TRBJ2-4; perhaps TRBD1 as D (7 bases). TRBV5-3 is classed as an ORF, of uncertain function. The V and J ends lost 5 bases and 6 bases respectively, with 12 bases between them. This CDR3 has 13 amino acids. In nucleotides, the CDR3 is TGTGCCAGAAGGCGGGACAGTGTAAACATTCAGTACTTC. Translation gives CARRRDSVNIQYF.

The chain links TRBV5-1 to TRBJ1-1; tentatively, D is TRBD1 (6 bases). Germline CDR1 reads SGHRS; CDR2 reads YFSETQ. The V and J ends lost 4 bases and 11 bases respectively, with 24 bases between them. There are 15 residues in the CDR3. In nucleotides, the CDR3 is TGCGCCAGCAGCCGGGCAGGGGTGCTCGGGGAACTCGCTTTCTTT. Protein sequence: CASSRAGVLGELAFF. The variable domain in full, with the rest retrieved from reference TRBV5-1 and TRBJ1-1, is KAGVTQTPRYLIKTRGQQVTLSCSPISGHRSVSWYQQTPGQGLQFLFEYFSETQRNKGNFPGRFSGRQFSNSRSEMNVSTLELGDSALYLCASSRAGVLGELAFFGQGTRLTVV.

With respect to this clone: The junction differs from germline at one of its ends, possibly a read error. V gene TRBV6-1 combines with J gene TRBJ1-6, with no clear D. Germline V gene sequence: CDR1 MNHNS, CDR2 SASEGT. CDR3 length equals 15 residues. The CDR3 spells CASGEASSYNSPLHF. The CDR3 DNA sequence: TGTGCCAGCGGTGAGGCAAGCTCCTATAATTCACCCCTCCACTTT.

This clone came up a few times. The chain employs TRBV5-1 and TRBJ1-2; TRBD1 matches 7 bases. CDR3 length equals 15 residues. V trimming: 0 bases; J trimming: 1 base; junction bases outside the gene matches: 3. The germline gives CDR1 SGHRS, CDR2 YFSETQ. CDR3 coding DNA: TGCGCCAGCAGCTTGGGGGACAGCTTTAACTATGGCTACACCTTC. Translating it yields CASSLGDSFNYGYTF.

This clone appeared a single time. The chain couples TRBV13 to TRBJ2-4; D is perhaps TRBD2 (5 bases). V lost 3 bases to trimming and J lost 6 bases, with 6 bases between them. CDR1 and CDR2 from the germline V gene are PRHDT and FYEKMQ (reference sequence). The CDR3 totals 12 residues. DNA for the CDR3: TGTGCCAGCAGCTTGGCGGGAAACATTCAGTACTTC. It yields the protein CASSLAGNIQYF. Combining the CDR3 with reference TRBV13 and TRBJ2-4 gives the whole variable domain AAGVIQSPRHLIKEKRETATLKCYPIPRHDTVYWYQQGPGQDPQFLISFYEKMQSDKGSIPDRFSAQQFSDYHSELNMSSLELGDSALYFCASSLAGNIQYFGAGTRLSVL.

The chain uses TRBV9 and TRBJ2-5; 7 nucleotides match TRBD1. The V gene end was trimmed by 3 bases and the J gene end by 2 bases; junction bases not matched to a gene: 10. The CDR3 has 16 amino acids. Germline CDR1 SGDLS, CDR2 YYNGEE. CDR3 DNA sequence: TGTGCCAGCAGCGCTGATACAGGGGCCCTACAAGAGACCCAGTACTTC. It is translated as CASSADTGALQETQYF.

The V and J genes are TRBV7-9 and TRBJ1-3; 8 positions agree with TRBD1. The J segment lost 8 bases and the V segment lost 5 bases, leaving 8 bases of the junction unmatched. This CDR3 contains 14 residues. The germline V gene has CDR1 SEHNR and CDR2 FQNEAQ (reference sequence). The DNA of the CDR3 is TGTGCCAGCAGCCCCGGACAGGGCGTAGACACCATATATTTT. Encoded protein: CASSPGQGVDTIYF. The full variable domain, in which reference TRBV7-9 and TRBJ1-3 provide the parts outside the CDR3, is DTGVSQNPRHKITKRGQNVTFRCDPISEHNRLYWYRQTLGQGPEFLTYFQNEAQLEKSRLLSDRFSAERPKGSFSTLEIQRTEQGDSAMYLCASSPGQGVDTIYFGEGSWLTVV.

The chain uses TRBV5-1 and TRBJ1-6; TRBD1 agrees at 9 bases. V trimming: 4 bases; J trimming: 10 bases; junction bases outside the gene matches: 15. In germline, CDR1 is SGHRS, CDR2 YFSETQ. CDR3 length equals 17 residues. CDR3 sequence: CASSPPTPGQGPSPLHF. Here the CDR3 DNA reads TGCGCCAGCAGCCCCCCTACCCCGGGACAGGGTCCCTCACCCCTCCACTTT.

The chain combines TRBV5-8 with TRBJ2-1, with a possible D match to TRBD2 (5 bases). Trimming removed 2 bases at V and 5 bases at J, with 11 bases between. Germline V gene sequence: CDR1 SGHTS, CDR2 YDEGEE. The CDR3 sequence is 14 residues long. The CDR3 sequence: CASSFFGMDNEQFF. As DNA, the CDR3 is TGTGCCAGCAGCTTTTTCGGGATGGACAATGAGCAGTTCTTC.

The V and J genes are TRBV6-5 and TRBJ1-6; no clear D. Germline V gene sequence: CDR1 MNHEY, CDR2 SVGAGI. CDR3 size: 16 residues. V lost 2 bases to trimming and J lost 0 bases, with 8 bases between them. CDR3 residues: CASSYDGSSYNSPLHF. The DNA of the CDR3 is TGTGCCAGCAGTTACGACGGGAGCTCCTATAATTCACCCCTCCACTTT.

The rearrangement joins TRBV7-2 to TRBJ2-1, with 7 bases identical to TRBD2. This CDR3 has 15 amino acids. V was pared by 5 bases and J by 8 bases, with 12 bases of the junction left unmatched. From germline, CDR1 is SGHTA and CDR2 FQGNSA. The CDR3 reads CASSRIAGGGDEQFF. The CDR3 nucleotides read TGTGCCAGCAGCCGCATAGCGGGCGGCGGGGATGAGCAGTTCTTC.

This rearrangement joins TRBV5-1 to TRBJ2-1, with 7 bases identical to TRBD2. CDR3 size: 17 residues. Germline-derived CDR1 and CDR2 are SGHRS and YFSETQ. With 3 bases clipped from V and 7 bases from J, the junction kept 16 bases outside the gene matches. Here the CDR3 DNA reads TGCGCCAGCAGCTCCGGGACCCAGGGCGGGAGTAGTAATGAGCAGTTCTTC. Protein sequence: CASSSGTQGGSSNEQFF.

The CDR3 nucleotides are TGTGCCAGTAGTATTACAGGGTTCTACAATGAGCAGTTCTTC. Translated: CASSITGFYNEQFF. The V gene is TRBV19, the J gene TRBJ2-1; perhaps TRBD1 as D (6 bases). The germline gives CDR1 LNHDA, CDR2 SQIVND (reference sequence). The CDR3 is made up of 14 amino acids. The germline V and J ends were trimmed by 3 bases and 3 bases, with 9 bases remaining between them.